One T cell receptor beta chain is described in this entry. Its antigen is currently unknown. The entry originates in a study of OX40 agonist ivuxolimab in advanced cancers. Study-level information: Dose-escalation subjects each had hepatocellular carcinoma, melanoma, renal cell or head and neck cancer. Anti-PD-1, anti-PD-L1 or anti-CTLA-4 therapy given earlier was allowed, and approximately 40% had some. Study observations and caveats: CD8+ T cells (on average) carried more expanded clones than CD4+ T cells.

Assay: immunoSEQ multiplex PCR; the TCRdb copy retains only in-frame clones and omits some. This repertoire shows around 45,000 clones, around 90% found once; its top ten account for under 20%. This sample comprised CD4+ or CD8+ T cells sorted from blood, obtained in a trial of the OX40 agonist ivuxolimab. The TCR comes from an adult with an advanced solid tumor such as melanoma, head and neck, liver or kidney cancer.

CDR3 sequence: CAREHKTQPNYGYTF. The CDR3 DNA follows: TGTGCCAGGGAACACAAAACGCAACCTAACTATGGCTACACCTTC. This chain uses TRBV2 with TRBJ1-2; the D is unclear. CDR3 size: 15 residues. Per germline, CDR1 SNHLY and CDR2 FYNNEI. V was shortened by 9 bases and J by 0 bases, with 17 bases between the two germline ends. Full variable domain (outside the CDR3, taken from reference TRBV2 and TRBJ1-2): EPEVTQTPSHQVTQMGQEVILRCVPISNHLYFYWYRQILGQKVEFLVSFYNNEISEKSEIFDDQFSVERPDGSNFTLKIRSTKLEDSAMYFCAREHKTQPNYGYTFGSGTRLTVV.